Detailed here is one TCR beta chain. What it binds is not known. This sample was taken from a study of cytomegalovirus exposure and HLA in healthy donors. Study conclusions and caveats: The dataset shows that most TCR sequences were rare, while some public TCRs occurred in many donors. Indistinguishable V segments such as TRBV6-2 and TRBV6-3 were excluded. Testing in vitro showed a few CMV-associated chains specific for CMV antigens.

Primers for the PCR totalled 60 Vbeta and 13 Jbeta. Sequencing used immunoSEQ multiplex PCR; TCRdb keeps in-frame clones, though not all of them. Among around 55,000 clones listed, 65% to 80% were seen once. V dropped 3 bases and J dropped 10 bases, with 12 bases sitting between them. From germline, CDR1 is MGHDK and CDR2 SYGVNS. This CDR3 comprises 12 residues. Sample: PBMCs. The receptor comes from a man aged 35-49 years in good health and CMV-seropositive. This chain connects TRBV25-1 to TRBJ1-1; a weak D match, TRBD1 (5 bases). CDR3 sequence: CASSDELQGAFF. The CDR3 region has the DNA TGTGCCAGCAGTGACGAACTCCAGGGAGCTTTCTTT. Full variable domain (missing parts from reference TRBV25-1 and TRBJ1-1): EADIYQTPRYLVIGTGKKITLECSQTMGHDKMYWYQQDPGMELHLIHYSYGVNSTEKGDLSSESTVSRIRTEHFPLTLESARPSHTSQYLCASSDELQGAFFGQGTRLTVV.